Listed below are T cell receptor beta chains from one sample, sequenced in a study of beta chain features in type 1 diabetes. Generated by immunoSEQ multiplex PCR, the TCRdb table keeps only in-frame clones and is missing some. The table shows roughly 250,000 clones, with roughly 22% occurring only once. The sample comprised naive CD4+ T cells from blood. The receptors were gathered from a woman aged 40 to 50 with type 1 diabetes. The CDR3 runs from the conserved cysteine through the conserved F or W. The D gene is left open where the match is weak. Some rows mark clone size as missing; the rest say once, few, many or name a class of expanded clone.

NA	TRBV27	few	TRBJ2-1	CASSLWADGYNEQFF	TGTGCCAGCAGTCTCTGGGCCGACGGCTACAATGAGCAGTTCTTC
TRBD1	TRBV5-1	NA	TRBJ2-2	CASSFDREDTGELFF	TGCGCCAGCAGCTTCGACAGGGAAGACACCGGGGAGCTGTTTTTT
TRBD2	TRBV5-1	NA	TRBJ2-1	CASSRWGGDGGEQFF	TGCGCCAGCAGTAGATGGGGGGGGGACGGCGGAGAGCAGTTCTTC
NA	TRBV7-9	NA	TRBJ2-7	CASSSAAVNSYEQYF	TGTGCCAGCAGCTCAGCGGCGGTGAACTCCTACGAGCAGTACTTC
NA	TRBV9	NA	TRBJ2-3	CASSVGVQGHTDTQYF	TGTGCCAGCAGCGTAGGGGTACAGGGCCACACAGATACGCAGTATTTT
NA	TRBV29-1	few	TRBJ2-5	CSVDVSQETQYF	TGCAGCGTTGATGTTTCACAAGAGACCCAGTACTTC
NA	TRBV15	few	TRBJ2-1	CATSEITGYKDEQFF	TGTGCCACCAGCGAGATAACAGGGTACAAGGATGAGCAGTTCTTC
TRBD1	TRBV28	few	TRBJ1-2	CATPRDRREANYGYTF	TGTGCCACCCCCCGGGACAGGAGGGAAGCTAACTATGGCTACACCTTC
NA	TRBV29-1	few	TRBJ1-1	CSVGGLLNTEAFF	TGCAGCGTTGGGGGGCTGCTGAACACTGAAGCTTTCTTT
NA	TRBV29-1	NA	TRBJ2-5	CSGGEETQYF	TGCAGCGGGGGGGAGGAGACCCAGTACTTC
NA	TRBV11-1	few	TRBJ2-5	CASSSSVRETQYF	TGTGCCAGCAGCTCTAGCGTAAGGGAGACCCAGTACTTC
TRBD1	TRBV19	NA	TRBJ2-5	CASSPRTGYATQYF	TGTGCCAGTAGTCCCCGGACAGGCTACGCGACCCAGTACTTC
TRBD1	TRBV28	NA	TRBJ2-7	CASRGDRDRTPYEQYF	TGTGCCAGCAGGGGTGACCGGGACAGGACGCCCTACGAGCAGTACTTC
TRBD1	TRBV28	once	TRBJ2-4	CASSLARQGRNIQYF	TGTGCCAGCAGTTTGGCCAGACAGGGAAGAAACATTCAGTACTTC
NA	TRBV14	once	TRBJ2-5	CASSRGTPGETQYF	TGTGCCAGCAGCCGCGGGACCCCTGGGGAGACCCAGTACTTC
TRBD1	TRBV27	NA	TRBJ2-1	CASSSIGGGQGHNEQFF	TGTGCCAGCAGCTCAATCGGCGGGGGACAGGGACACAATGAGCAGTTCTTC
NA	TRBV30	few	TRBJ1-1	CAWSVQDNTEAFF	TGTGCCTGGAGTGTACAAGATAACACTGAAGCTTTCTTT
TRBD2	TRBV7-3	few	TRBJ2-1	CASSPYSGSSYNEQFF	TGTGCCAGCAGCCCTTACAGCGGGAGTAGTTACAATGAGCAGTTCTTC
NA	TRBV29-1	NA	TRBJ1-3	CSARGGARSGNTIYF	TGCAGCGCCCGGGGGGGGGCGCGGAGTGGAAACACCATATATTTT
NA	TRBV10-3	NA	TRBJ2-1	CAAGLGGGGGEQFF	TGTGCCGCCGGACTAGGAGGGGGTGGGGGTGAGCAGTTCTTC
NA	TRBV29-1	NA	TRBJ2-7	CSIEDSYEQYF	TGCAGCATTGAGGACAGTTACGAGCAGTACTTC
NA	TRBV7-3	few	TRBJ2-5	CASSPQGNQETQYF	TGTGCCAGCAGTCCTCAGGGTAACCAAGAGACCCAGTACTTC
NA	TRBV5-1	NA	TRBJ2-1	CASSLRLTAYNEQFF	TGCGCCAGCAGCTTGCGGCTGACTGCCTACAATGAGCAGTTCTTC
NA	TRBV27	few	TRBJ1-2	CASSNYRESYGYTF	TGTGCCAGCAGTAACTACAGGGAAAGCTATGGCTACACCTTC
TRBD1	TRBV11-3	NA	TRBJ2-1	CASSRDRGNNEQFF	TGTGCCAGCAGTAGGGACAGGGGTAACAATGAGCAGTTCTTC
TRBD1	TRBV7-3	NA	TRBJ2-1	CASSGREGGLSYNEQFF	TGTGCCAGCAGCGGACGGGAAGGGGGCCTCTCCTACAATGAGCAGTTCTTC
TRBD1	TRBV7-3	few	TRBJ1-1	CASSEDRDTEAFF	TGTGCCAGCAGCGAGGACAGGGACACTGAAGCTTTCTTT
NA	TRBV5-6	few	TRBJ2-1	CASSFQPRGAEQFF	TGTGCCAGCAGCTTCCAACCCCGGGGAGCTGAGCAGTTCTTC
TRBD2	TRBV30	few	TRBJ2-3	CAWSVMGGGTDTQYF	TGTGCCTGGAGTGTGATGGGGGGGGGCACAGATACGCAGTATTTT
TRBD2	TRBV29-1	few	TRBJ2-5	CSAGGGTSGREGGETQYF	TGCAGCGCCGGCGGCGGGACTAGCGGGAGGGAAGGCGGGGAGACCCAGTACTTC
TRBD1	TRBV4-3	NA	TRBJ1-2	CASSPQPGQSYGYTF	TGCGCCAGCAGCCCCCAACCGGGACAGTCCTATGGCTACACCTTC
NA	TRBV4-2	few	TRBJ1-2	CASSGAREGGYTF	TGTGCCAGCAGCGGGGCCAGGGAAGGTGGCTACACCTTC